This record concerns one TCR beta chain sequence. What it binds is not known. This entry is derived from a study of T-cell reconstitution after alpha-beta-depleted transplantation in children. Preparation of the TCRbeta library involved a method that used unique molecular identifiers. MiXCR, run by TCRdb on the PCR reads, gives a single entry per CDR3 protein. The repertoire includes over 85,000 distinct CDR3 sequences, roughly 7.6% of them detected once, and less than 20% sits in the top ten. Overall study findings and caveats: Several hundred expanded graft clones reportedly supplied alpha-beta T cells about two months after transplant.

The clonotype was recovered from a boy aged 2 to 9 with acute lymphoblastic leukemia, due to receive a stem cell transplant. Here the sequenced sample was PBMCs, taken before TCRalphabeta/CD19-depleted stem cell transplant.

CDR3 loop: CASKGATEAFF. DNA of the CDR3: TGTGCCAGCAAGGGGGCTACTGAAGCTTTCTTT. The chain links TRBV3-1 to TRBJ1-1, with 7 bases lining up with TRBD1. Germline loops: CDR1 LGHDT, CDR2 YNNKEL (reference sequence). The CDR3 extends over 11 amino acids. V lost 7 bases and J lost 5; bases outside the gene matches: 1.